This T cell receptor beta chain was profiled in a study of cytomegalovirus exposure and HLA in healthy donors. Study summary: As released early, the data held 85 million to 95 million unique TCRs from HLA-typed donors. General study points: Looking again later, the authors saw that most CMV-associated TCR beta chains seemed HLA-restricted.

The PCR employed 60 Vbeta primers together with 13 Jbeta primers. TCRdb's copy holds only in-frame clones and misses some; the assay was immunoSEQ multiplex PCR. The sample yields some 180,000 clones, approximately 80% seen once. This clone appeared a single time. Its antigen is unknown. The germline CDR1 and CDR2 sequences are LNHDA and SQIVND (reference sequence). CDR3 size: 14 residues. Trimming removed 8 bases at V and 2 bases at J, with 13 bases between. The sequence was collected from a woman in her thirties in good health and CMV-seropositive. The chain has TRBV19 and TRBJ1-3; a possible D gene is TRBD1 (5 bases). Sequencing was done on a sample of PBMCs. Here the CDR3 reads CASSQQATGNTIYF. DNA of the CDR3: TGTGCCAGTTCGCAACAGGCTACTGGAAACACCATATATTTT.